Listed here are 16 T cell receptor beta chains from one sample, sequenced in a study of identical twins. TCRdb re-analysed the 5' RACE reads in MiXCR, keeping a single row per CDR3 protein. The table records hundreds of thousands of distinct CDR3 sequences, about 8.1% of them present only once. The same data also went into a second study, on yellow fever vaccine responses in identical twins.

Sequenced sample: memory (CD45RO+) T cells sorted from blood. The receptors shown here come from a woman between 18 and 30 years old in good health.

Ten or more counts support this clonotype. The gene calls are TRBV29-1 and TRBJ1-4; weak D call: TRBD1 (5 bases). V was trimmed by 8 bases and J by 10 bases, leaving 20 bases between them. The CDR3 runs 13 residues. Germline CDR1 SQVTM, CDR2 ANQGSEA. CDR3 coding DNA: TGCAGCATCCCAAGTGGCCTTCAGGGAAAACTGTTTTTT. Protein: CSIPSGLQGKLFF.

The chain uses TRBV7-2 and TRBJ2-3, with D perhaps TRBD1 (5 bases). This CDR3 contains 15 residues. The germline V and J ends were trimmed by 2 bases and 2 bases, with 11 bases remaining between them. The germline V gene has CDR1 SGHTA and CDR2 FQGNSA. CDR3 sequence reads: CASSLNRQFTDTQYF. The CDR3 coding sequence is TGTGCCAGCAGCTTAAATAGACAGTTCACAGATACGCAGTATTTT.

This clonotype was detected many times. V and J are TRBV25-1 and TRBJ2-3; 12 bases match TRBD2. The CDR3 runs 20 residues. J was trimmed by 0 bases and V by 4 bases; bases with no gene match: 14. From germline, CDR1 is MGHDK and CDR2 SYGVNS. The CDR3 coding sequence is TGTGCCAGCAGTGGGGAAGATCCGGGACTAGCGGGCCTTAGCACAGATACGCAGTATTTT. It is translated as CASSGEDPGLAGLSTDTQYF.

The chain employs TRBV7-2 and TRBJ2-3; possibly TRBD1 for D (6 bases). With 1 base removed from V and 4 bases from J, the gap between germline ends came to 12 bases. CDR1 and CDR2 from the germline V gene are SGHTA and FQGNSA. The CDR3 length is 15 residues. The CDR3 coding sequence is TGTGCCAGCAGCTTAGGGGGGCTAGTTTCAGATACGCAGTATTTT. Protein sequence: CASSLGGLVSDTQYF.

This clonotype was seen at least ten times. The chain has TRBV4-1 and TRBJ2-7; no definite D call. The germline V and J ends were trimmed by 4 bases and 7 bases, with 8 bases remaining between them. This CDR3 has 11 amino acids. CDR1 MGHRA and CDR2 YSYEKL come from the germline V gene. CDR3 DNA sequence: TGCGCCAGCAGCCCCGGCATTGAGCAGTACTTC. Its translation: CASSPGIEQYF.

This sequence joins TRBV28 and TRBJ2-2; 7 nucleotides line up with TRBD2. The CDR3 sequence is 15 residues long. CDR1 is MDHEN, CDR2 SYDVKM, per germline. With 6 bases clipped from V and 2 bases from J, the junction kept 6 bases outside the gene matches. The CDR3: CASSRSGINTGELFF. The CDR3 coding sequence is TGTGCCAGCAGCCGGAGCGGGATTAACACCGGGGAGCTGTTTTTT.

The chain is built from TRBV6-2 or TRBV6-3 and TRBJ2-1; no clear D. This CDR3 is 13 amino acids long. Germline V lookup: CDR1 MNHEY, CDR2 SVGEGT. V was clipped by 4 bases and J by 4 bases, with 8 bases between them. This chain's CDR3 is CASSLTTYNEQFF. DNA of the CDR3: TGTGCCAGCAGTTTAACAACGTACAATGAGCAGTTCTTC.

This clonotype turned up a few times. This rearrangement joins TRBV14 to TRBJ2-1; the D gene is possibly TRBD1 (6 bases). Germline CDR1 reads SGHDN; CDR2 reads FVKESK. The CDR3 sequence is 14 residues long. V was pared by 0 bases and J by 8 bases, with 11 bases between. The CDR3 here is CASSQDSTGHEQFF. The CDR3 DNA reads TGTGCCAGCAGCCAAGATTCGACAGGTCATGAGCAGTTCTTC.

This clonotype was seen a few times. CDR3 residues: CASSLGSFLNEQFF. The CDR3 coding sequence is TGTGCCAGCAGTTTGGGCTCGTTCCTCAATGAGCAGTTCTTC. V gene TRBV12-3 or TRBV12-4 combines with J gene TRBJ2-1; D not resolved. The germline V and J ends were trimmed by 3 bases and 6 bases, with 12 bases remaining between them. CDR3 size: 14 residues.

This chain uses TRBV7-2 with TRBJ2-4; the match to TRBD2 covers 9 bases. The ends lost 1 base at V and 5 bases at J; junction bases unmatched: 6. The CDR3 contains 16 residues. The germline V gene encodes CDR1 SGHTA and CDR2 FQGNSA. CDR3 protein: CASSLGGGGAENIQYF. The DNA of the CDR3 is TGTGCCAGCAGCTTAGGGGGCGGGGGGGCCGAAAACATTCAGTACTTC.

Ten or more counts support this clonotype. The chain has TRBV5-1 and TRBJ1-2; tentatively, D is TRBD1 (6 bases). V was cut by 2 bases and J by 2 bases, with 13 bases left in between. Germline V gene lookup returns CDR1 SGHRS and CDR2 YFSETQ. The CDR3 extends over 15 amino acids. Here the CDR3 DNA reads TGCGCCAGCAGCTTTCAGACGGGGGCAAACTATGGCTACACCTTC. Translation: CASSFQTGANYGYTF.

The rearrangement joins TRBV2 to TRBJ1-6; D not resolved. CDR1 is SNHLY and CDR2 is FYNNEI in the germline V gene. The CDR3 length is 15 residues. Trimming pared 3 bases from V and 1 base from J, leaving 7 bases between. CDR3 bases: TGTGCCAGCAGTGATGGGAAGTCCTATAATTCACCCCTCCACTTT. As protein: CASSDGKSYNSPLHF.

At least ten counts were recorded for this clonotype. J is TRBJ2-7 and V is TRBV10-2; TRBD1 matches at 9 bases. The germline V gene has CDR1 WSHSY and CDR2 SAAADI. With V trimmed by 3 bases and J by 0 bases, 3 bases remained unmatched. This CDR3 region has 15 residues. CDR3 sequence (DNA): TGCGCCAGCAGTGATTGGACAGGGGACTCCTACGAGCAGTACGTC. This translates into CASSDWTGDSYEQYV.

The rearrangement uses TRBV28 and TRBJ2-3, with 9 bases aligning to TRBD2. The trim removed 1 base at V and 4 bases at J, leaving 3 bases unmatched. CDR1 is MDHEN, CDR2 SYDVKM, per germline. This CDR3 spans 15 amino acids. CDR3 nucleotides: TGTGCCAGCAGTTTATCGAAGCGGGGGGCAGATACGCAGTATTTT. This codes for CASSLSKRGADTQYF.

This clonotype has only a few counts. V gene TRBV18 combines with J gene TRBJ2-1, with TRBD1 matching over 7 bases. Germline V gene sequence: CDR1 KGHSH, CDR2 LQKENI. The CDR3 is 14 residues long. After removal of 1 base from V and 7 bases from J, the junction contained 4 bases not matched to a gene. The CDR3 spells CASSPQGAGNEQFF. Written as DNA, the CDR3 is TGTGCCAGCTCACCACAGGGGGCCGGAAATGAGCAGTTCTTC. Drawing the rest from reference TRBV18 and TRBJ2-1, the complete variable domain is NAGVMQNPRHLVRRRGQEARLRCSPMKGHSHVYWYRQLPEEGLKFMVYLQKENIIDESGMPKERFSAEFPKEGPSILRIQQVVRGDSAAYFCASSPQGAGNEQFFGPGTRLTVL.

The chain has TRBV5-6 and TRBJ1-2, with 8 bases identical to TRBD1. Germline CDR1 and CDR2: SGHDT and YYEEEE. CDR3 size: 15 residues. The junction had 12 bases not matched to a gene; V was cut back by 4 bases and J by 7 bases. As DNA, the CDR3 is TGTGCCAGCAGCCCGTCGGGGTCAGGGGGCCTTGGCTACACCTTC. As protein: CASSPSGSGGLGYTF.